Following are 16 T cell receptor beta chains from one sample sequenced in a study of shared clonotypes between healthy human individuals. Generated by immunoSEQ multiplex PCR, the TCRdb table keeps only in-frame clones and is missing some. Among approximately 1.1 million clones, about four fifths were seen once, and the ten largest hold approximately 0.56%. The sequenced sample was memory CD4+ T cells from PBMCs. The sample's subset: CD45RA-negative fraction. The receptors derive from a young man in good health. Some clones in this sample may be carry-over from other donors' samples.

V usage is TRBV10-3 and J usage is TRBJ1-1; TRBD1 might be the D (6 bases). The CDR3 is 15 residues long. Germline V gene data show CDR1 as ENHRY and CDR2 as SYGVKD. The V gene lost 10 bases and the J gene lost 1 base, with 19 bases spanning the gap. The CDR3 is CATTGGLIQNTEAFF. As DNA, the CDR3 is TGTGCCACCACCGGGGGGCTAATTCAGAACACTGAAGCTTTCTTT.

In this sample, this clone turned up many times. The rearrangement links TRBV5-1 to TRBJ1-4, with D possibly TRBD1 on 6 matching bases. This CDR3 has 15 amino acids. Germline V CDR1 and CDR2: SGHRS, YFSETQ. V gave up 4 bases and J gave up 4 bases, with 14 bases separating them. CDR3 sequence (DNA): TGCGCCAGCAGCGACATCCAGGGGAATAATGAAAAACTGTTTTTT. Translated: CASSDIQGNNEKLFF.

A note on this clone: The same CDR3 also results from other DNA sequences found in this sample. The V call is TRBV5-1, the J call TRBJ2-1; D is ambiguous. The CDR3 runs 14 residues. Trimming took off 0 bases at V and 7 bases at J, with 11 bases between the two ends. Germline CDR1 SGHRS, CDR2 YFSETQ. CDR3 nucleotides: TGCGCCAGCAGCTTGGTGGCAGGATCGAATGAGCAGTTCTTC. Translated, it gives CASSLVAGSNEQFF.

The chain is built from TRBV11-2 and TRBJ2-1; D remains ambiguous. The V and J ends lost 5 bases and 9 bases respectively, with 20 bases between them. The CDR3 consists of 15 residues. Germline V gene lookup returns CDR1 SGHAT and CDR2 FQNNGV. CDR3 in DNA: TGTGCCAGCAGCCCCGCCGGGCTCACATGGGCTGAGCAGTTCTTC. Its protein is CASSPAGLTWAEQFF. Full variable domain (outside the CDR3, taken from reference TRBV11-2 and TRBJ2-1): EAGVAQSPRYKIIEKRQSVAFWCNPISGHATLYWYQQILGQGPKLLIQFQNNGVVDDSQLPKDRFSAERLKGVDSTLKIQPAKLEDSAVYLCASSPAGLTWAEQFFGPGTRLTVL.

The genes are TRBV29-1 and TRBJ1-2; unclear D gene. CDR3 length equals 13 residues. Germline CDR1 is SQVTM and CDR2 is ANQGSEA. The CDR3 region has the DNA TGCATCGCCAACGGTAACATGGGCTATGGCTACACCTTC. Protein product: CIANGNMGYGYTF.

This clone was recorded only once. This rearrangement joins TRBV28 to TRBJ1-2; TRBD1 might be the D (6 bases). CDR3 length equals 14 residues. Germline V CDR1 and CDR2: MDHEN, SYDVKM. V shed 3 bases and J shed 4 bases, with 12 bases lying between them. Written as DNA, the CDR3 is TGTGCCAGCAGTTTCCCCGGGACACCCTATGGCTACACCTTC. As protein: CASSFPGTPYGYTF.

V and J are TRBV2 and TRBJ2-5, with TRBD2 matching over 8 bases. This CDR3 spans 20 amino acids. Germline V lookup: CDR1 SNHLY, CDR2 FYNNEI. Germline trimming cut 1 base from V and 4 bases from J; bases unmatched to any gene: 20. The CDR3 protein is CASSEGVLAGGPAGGETQYF. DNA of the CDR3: TGTGCCAGCAGTGAAGGGGTTCTGGCGGGAGGCCCGGCCGGGGGAGAGACCCAGTACTTC.

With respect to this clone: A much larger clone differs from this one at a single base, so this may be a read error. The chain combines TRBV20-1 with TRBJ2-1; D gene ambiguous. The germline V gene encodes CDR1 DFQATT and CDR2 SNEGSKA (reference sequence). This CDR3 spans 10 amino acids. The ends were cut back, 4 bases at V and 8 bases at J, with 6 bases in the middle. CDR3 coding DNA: TGCAGTGCTACGGGCGATGAGCAGTTCTTC. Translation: CSATGDEQFF.

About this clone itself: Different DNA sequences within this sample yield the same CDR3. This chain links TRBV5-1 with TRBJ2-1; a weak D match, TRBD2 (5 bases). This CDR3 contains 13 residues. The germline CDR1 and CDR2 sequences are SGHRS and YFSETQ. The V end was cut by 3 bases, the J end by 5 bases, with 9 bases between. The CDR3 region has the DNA TGCGCCAGCAGCTCGACGGGGAACAATGAGCAGTTCTTC. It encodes CASSSTGNNEQFF.

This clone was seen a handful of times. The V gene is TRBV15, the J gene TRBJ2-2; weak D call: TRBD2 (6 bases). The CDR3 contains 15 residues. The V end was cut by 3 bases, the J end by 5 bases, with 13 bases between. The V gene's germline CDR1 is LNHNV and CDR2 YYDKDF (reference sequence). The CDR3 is CATSREGTMTGELFF. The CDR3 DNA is TGTGCCACCAGCAGGGAGGGTACGATGACCGGGGAGCTGTTTTTT.

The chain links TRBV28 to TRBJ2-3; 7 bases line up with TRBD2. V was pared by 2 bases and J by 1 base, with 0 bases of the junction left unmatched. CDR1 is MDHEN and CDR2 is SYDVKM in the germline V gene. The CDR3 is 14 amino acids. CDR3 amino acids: CASSLLAGTDTQYF. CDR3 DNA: TGTGCCAGCAGTTTACTAGCGGGCACAGATACGCAGTATTTT. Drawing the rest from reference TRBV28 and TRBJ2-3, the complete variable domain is DVKVTQSSRYLVKRTGEKVFLECVQDMDHENMFWYRQDPGLGLRLIYFSYDVKMKEKGDIPEGYSVSREKKERFSLILESASTNQTSMYLCASSLLAGTDTQYFGPGTRLTVL.

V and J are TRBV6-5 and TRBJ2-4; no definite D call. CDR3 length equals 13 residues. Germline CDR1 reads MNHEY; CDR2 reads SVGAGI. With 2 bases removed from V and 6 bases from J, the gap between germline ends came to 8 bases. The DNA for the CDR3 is TGTGCCAGCAGTTACCCAGGTGGAAACATTCAGTACTTC. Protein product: CASSYPGGNIQYF.

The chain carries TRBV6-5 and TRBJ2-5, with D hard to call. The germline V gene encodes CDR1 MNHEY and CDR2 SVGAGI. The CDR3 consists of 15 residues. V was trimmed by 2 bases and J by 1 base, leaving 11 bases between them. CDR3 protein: CASSYRRTAQETQYF. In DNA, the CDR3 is TGTGCCAGCAGTTACCGCCGGACGGCCCAAGAGACCCAGTACTTC.

The CDR3 sequence: CASSTGLGQNYEQYF. The CDR3 DNA follows: TGCGCCAGCAGCACAGGACTAGGACAGAACTACGAGCAGTACTTC. J is TRBJ2-7 and V is TRBV5-1, with D perhaps TRBD2 (7 bases). Germline CDR1 reads SGHRS; CDR2 reads YFSETQ. The length of the CDR3 is 15 residues. Trimming removed 4 bases at V and 3 bases at J, with 17 bases between.

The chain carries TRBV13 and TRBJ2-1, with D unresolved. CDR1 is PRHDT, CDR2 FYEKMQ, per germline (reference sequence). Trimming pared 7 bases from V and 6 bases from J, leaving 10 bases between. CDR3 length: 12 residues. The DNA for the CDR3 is TGTGCCAGCAAAATAATGGGCAATGAGCAGTTCTTC. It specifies CASKIMGNEQFF.

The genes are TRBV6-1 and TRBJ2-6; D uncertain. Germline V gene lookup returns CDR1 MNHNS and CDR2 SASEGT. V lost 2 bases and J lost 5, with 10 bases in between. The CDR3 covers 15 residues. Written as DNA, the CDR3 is TGTGCCAGCAGTGAAACCCGGCTTAGGGCCAACGTCCTGACTTTC. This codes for CASSETRLRANVLTF.